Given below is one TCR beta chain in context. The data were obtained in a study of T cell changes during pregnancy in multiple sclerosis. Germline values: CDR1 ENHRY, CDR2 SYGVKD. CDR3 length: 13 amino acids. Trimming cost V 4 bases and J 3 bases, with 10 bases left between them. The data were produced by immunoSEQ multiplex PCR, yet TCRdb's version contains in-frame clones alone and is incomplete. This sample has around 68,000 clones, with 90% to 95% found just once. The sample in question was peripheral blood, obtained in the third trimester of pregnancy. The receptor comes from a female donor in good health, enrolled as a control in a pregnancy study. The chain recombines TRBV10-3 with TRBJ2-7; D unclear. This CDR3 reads CAISVGSDYEQYF. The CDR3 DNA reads TGTGCCATCAGTGTTGGCTCTGACTACGAGCAGTACTTC.